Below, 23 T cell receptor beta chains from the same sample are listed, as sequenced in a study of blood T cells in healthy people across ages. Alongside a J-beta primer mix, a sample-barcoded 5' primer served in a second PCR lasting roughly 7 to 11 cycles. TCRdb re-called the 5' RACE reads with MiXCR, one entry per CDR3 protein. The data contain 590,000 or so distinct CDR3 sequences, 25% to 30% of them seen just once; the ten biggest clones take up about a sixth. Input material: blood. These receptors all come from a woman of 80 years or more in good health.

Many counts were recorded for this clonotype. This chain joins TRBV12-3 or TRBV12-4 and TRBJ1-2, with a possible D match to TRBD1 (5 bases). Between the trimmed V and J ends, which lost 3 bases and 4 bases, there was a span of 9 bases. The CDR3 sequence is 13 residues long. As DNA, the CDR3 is TGTGCCAGCAGTTTCAGGGTCCCCTATGGCTACACCTTC. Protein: CASSFRVPYGYTF.

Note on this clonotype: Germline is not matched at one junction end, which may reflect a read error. The CDR3 sequence: CASIPAGGSNYDYTF. The DNA for the CDR3 is TGTGCCAGCATCCCGGCAGGGGGCAGTAACTATGACTACACCTTC. This chain uses TRBV12-3 or TRBV12-4 with TRBJ1-2; 8 bases align to TRBD1. This CDR3 is 15 amino acids long.

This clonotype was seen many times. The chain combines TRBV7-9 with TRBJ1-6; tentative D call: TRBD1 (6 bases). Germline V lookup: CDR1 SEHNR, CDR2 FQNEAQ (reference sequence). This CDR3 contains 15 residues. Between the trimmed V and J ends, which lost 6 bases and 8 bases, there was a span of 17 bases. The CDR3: CASSIGEQGYSPLHF. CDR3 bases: TGTGCCAGCAGTATAGGGGAACAGGGATATTCACCCCTCCACTTT.

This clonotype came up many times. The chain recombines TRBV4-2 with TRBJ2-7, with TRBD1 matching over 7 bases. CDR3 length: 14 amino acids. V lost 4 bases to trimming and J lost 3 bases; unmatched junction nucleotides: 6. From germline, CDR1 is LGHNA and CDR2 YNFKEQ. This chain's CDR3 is CASSRLGTDYEQYF. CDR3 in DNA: TGTGCCAGCAGCCGCCTGGGGACAGACTACGAGCAGTACTTC.

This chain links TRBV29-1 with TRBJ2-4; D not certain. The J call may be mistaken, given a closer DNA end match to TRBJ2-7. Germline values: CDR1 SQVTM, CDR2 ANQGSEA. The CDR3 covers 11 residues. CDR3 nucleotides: TGCAGCGGGGGTATAGAGGACGAGCAGTACTTC. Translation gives CSGGIEDEQYF.

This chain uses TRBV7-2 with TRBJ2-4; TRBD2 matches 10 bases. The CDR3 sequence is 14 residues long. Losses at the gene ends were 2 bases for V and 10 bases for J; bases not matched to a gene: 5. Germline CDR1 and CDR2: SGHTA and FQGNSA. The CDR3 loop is CASSLLLTSGIQYF. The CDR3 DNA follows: TGTGCCAGCAGCTTACTCCTGACTAGCGGGATTCAGTACTTC.

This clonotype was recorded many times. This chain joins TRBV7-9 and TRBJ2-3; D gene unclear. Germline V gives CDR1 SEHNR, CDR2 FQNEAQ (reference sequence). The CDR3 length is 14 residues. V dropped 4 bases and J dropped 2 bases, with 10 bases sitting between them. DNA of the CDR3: TGTGCCAGCAGCTCCCACCCGGACACAGATACGCAGTATTTT. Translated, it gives CASSSHPDTDTQYF. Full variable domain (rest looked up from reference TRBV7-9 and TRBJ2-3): DTGVSQNPRHKITKRGQNVTFRCDPISEHNRLYWYRQTLGQGPEFLTYFQNEAQLEKSRLLSDRFSAERPKGSFSTLEIQRTEQGDSAMYLCASSSHPDTDTQYFGPGTRLTVL.

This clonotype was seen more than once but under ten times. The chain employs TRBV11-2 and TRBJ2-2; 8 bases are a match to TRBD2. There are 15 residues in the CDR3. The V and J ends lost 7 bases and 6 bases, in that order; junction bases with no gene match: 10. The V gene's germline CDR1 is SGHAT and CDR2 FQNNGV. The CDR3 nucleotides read TGTGCCAGCACGAGGGGAGCGGGGGCCGCCGGGGAGCTGTTTTTT. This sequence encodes CASTRGAGAAGELFF. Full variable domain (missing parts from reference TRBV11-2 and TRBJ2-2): EAGVAQSPRYKIIEKRQSVAFWCNPISGHATLYWYQQILGQGPKLLIQFQNNGVVDDSQLPKDRFSAERLKGVDSTLKIQPAKLEDSAVYLCASTRGAGAAGELFFGEGSRLTVL.

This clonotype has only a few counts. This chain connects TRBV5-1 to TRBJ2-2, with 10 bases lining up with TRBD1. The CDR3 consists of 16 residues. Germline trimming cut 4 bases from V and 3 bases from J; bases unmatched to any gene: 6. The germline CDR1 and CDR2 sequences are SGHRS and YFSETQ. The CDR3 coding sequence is TGCGCCAGCAGCCCGCCCGGGACAGGGGACACCGGGGAGCTGTTTTTT. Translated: CASSPPGTGDTGELFF.

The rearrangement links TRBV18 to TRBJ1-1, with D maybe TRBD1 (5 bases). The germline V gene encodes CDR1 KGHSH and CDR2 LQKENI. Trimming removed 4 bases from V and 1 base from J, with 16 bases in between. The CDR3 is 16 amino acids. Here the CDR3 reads CASSRRDAGGNTEAFF. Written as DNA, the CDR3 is TGTGCCAGCTCACGCCGGGACGCCGGGGGGAACACTGAAGCTTTCTTT.

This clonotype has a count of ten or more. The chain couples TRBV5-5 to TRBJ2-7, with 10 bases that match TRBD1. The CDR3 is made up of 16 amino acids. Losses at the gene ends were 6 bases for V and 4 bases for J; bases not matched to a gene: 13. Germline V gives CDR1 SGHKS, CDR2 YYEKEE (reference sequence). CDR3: CASTIGPDRGIYEQYF. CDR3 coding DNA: TGTGCCAGCACCATTGGCCCGGACAGGGGGATTTACGAGCAGTACTTC.

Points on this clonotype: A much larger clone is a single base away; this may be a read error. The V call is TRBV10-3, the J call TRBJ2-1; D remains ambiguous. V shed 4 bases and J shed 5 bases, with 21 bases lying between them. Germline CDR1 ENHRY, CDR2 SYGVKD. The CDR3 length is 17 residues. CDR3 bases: TGTGCCATCAGTGGAGACGGTGGTGGAAGGTCCCACAATGAGCAGTTCTTC. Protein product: CAISGDGGGRSHNEQFF.

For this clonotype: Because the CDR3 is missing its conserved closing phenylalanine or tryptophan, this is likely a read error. The CDR3 protein is CASRYSGADVLTC. The CDR3 nucleotides are TGTGCCAGCAGGTACTCTGGGGCTGACGTCCTGACTTGC. This chain connects TRBV28 to TRBJ2-6; perhaps TRBD1 as D (5 bases). The V and J ends lost 6 bases and 11 bases respectively, with 14 bases between them. Germline V gene data show CDR1 as MDHEN and CDR2 as SYDVKM. The length of the CDR3 is 13 residues.

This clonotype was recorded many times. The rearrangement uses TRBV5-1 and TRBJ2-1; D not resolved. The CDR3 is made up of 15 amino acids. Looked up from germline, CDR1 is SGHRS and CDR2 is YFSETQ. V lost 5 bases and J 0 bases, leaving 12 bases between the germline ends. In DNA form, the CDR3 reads TGCGCCAGCAGGCCCCAGGCCAGCTCCTACAATGAGCAGTTCTTC. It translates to CASRPQASSYNEQFF.

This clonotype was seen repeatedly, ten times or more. CDR3 in amino acids: CASTTLRGMGQFF. In nucleotides, the CDR3 is TGTGCCAGCACCACCCTAAGGGGCATGGGTCAGTTCTTC. The chain recombines TRBV6-2 or TRBV6-3 with TRBJ2-1; D is perhaps TRBD1 (5 bases). The ends were cut back, 7 bases at V and 13 bases at J, with 20 bases in the middle. Per the germline V gene, CDR1 is MNHEY and CDR2 is SVGEGT. The CDR3 consists of 13 residues.

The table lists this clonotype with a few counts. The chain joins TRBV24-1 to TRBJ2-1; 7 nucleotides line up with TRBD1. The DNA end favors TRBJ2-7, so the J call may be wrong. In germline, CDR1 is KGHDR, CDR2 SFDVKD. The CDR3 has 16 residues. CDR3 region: CATSGSQGISYNEQYF. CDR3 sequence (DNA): TGTGCCACCAGTGGTTCACAGGGGATCTCCTACAATGAGCAGTACTTC.

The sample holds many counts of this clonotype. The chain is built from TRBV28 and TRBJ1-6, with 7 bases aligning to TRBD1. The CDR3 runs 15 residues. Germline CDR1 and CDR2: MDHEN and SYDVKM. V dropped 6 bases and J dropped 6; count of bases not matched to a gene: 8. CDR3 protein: CASSSQTGINSPLHF. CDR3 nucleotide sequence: TGTGCCAGCAGCTCCCAGACAGGGATTAATTCACCCCTCCACTTT.

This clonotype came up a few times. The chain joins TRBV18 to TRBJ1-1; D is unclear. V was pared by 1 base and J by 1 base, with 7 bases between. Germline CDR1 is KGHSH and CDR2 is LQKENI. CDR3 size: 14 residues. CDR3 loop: CASSPQTWNTEAFF. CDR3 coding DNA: TGTGCCAGCTCACCACAGACCTGGAACACTGAAGCTTTCTTT.

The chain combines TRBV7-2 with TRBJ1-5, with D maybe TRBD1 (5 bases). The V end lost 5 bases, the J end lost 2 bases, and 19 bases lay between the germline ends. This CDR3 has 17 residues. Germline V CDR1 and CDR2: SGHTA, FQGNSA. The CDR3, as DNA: TGTGCCAGCAGCCCGATTTCAGGGTCTAGTGGCAATCAGCCCCAGCATTTT. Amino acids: CASSPISGSSGNQPQHF.

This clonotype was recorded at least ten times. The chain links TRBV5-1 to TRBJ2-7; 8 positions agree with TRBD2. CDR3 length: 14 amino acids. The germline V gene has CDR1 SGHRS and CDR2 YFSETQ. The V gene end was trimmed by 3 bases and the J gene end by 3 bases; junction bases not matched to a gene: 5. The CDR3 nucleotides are TGCGCCAGCAGCTCAGCGGGGGACCGCTACGAGCAGTACTTC. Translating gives CASSSAGDRYEQYF.

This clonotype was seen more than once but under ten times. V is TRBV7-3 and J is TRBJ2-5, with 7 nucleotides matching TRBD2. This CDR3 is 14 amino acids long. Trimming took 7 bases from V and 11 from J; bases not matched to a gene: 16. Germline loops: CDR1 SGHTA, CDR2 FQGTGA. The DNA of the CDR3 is TGTGCCAGCACCTTGGGAGGGTCCTACGATGAGCAGTACTTC. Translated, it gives CASTLGGSYDEQYF.

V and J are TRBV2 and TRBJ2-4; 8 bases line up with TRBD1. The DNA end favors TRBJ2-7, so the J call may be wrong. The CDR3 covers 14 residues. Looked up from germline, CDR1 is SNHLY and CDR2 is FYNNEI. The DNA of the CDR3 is TGTGCCAGCACCCTTAGACAGGGGATATACGAGCAGTACTTC. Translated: CASTLRQGIYEQYF.

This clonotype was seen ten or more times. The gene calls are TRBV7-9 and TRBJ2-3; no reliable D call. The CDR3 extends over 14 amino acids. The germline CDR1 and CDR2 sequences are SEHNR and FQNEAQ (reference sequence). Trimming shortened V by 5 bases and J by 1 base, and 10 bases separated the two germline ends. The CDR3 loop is CASSQIHRTDTQYF. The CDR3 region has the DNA TGTGCCAGCAGCCAGATCCACCGCACAGATACGCAGTATTTT.